These 31 T cell receptor beta chains were sequenced from one sample in a study of T cell repertoires in ileal Crohn's disease (dated by TCRdb to between 2019 and 2020). Libraries were prepared through the immunoSEQ multiplex PCR assay. What TCRdb holds here is the immuneACCESS table cut down to in-frame rearrangements. Part of the clones is not present; checked against another copy, under half of the missing clones reflect an unresolved V gene, and the others are unexplained. The sample yields 5,500 to 6,000 clones; roughly four fifths were counted once. More than 4% of the sample rests with the top ten. The sample taken for sequencing was ileal tissue. These receptors originate from an adult with Crohn's disease.

The chain is built from TRBV29-1 and TRBJ1-2; 11 bases align to TRBD1. CDR3 length: 13 amino acids. Germline V gives CDR1 SQVTM, CDR2 ANQGSEA. V shed 5 bases and J 2 bases; nucleotides not matched to a gene: 1. The CDR3 region is CSVRTGGNYGYTF. The CDR3 DNA is TGCAGCGTTCGGACAGGGGGCAACTATGGCTACACCTTC.

The sample holds one count of this clone. The CDR3 sequence: CASSLPGSYNEQFF. DNA of the CDR3: TGTGCCAGCAGCTTACCAGGGTCCTACAATGAGCAGTTCTTC. The chain is built from TRBV11-2 and TRBJ2-1; D possibly corresponds to TRBD1 (5 bases). There are 14 residues in the CDR3. V was cut by 2 bases and J by 1 base, with 6 bases left in between. Germline V lookup: CDR1 SGHAT, CDR2 FQNNGV.

This CDR3 reads CASSVPGQLNEKLFF. CDR3 nucleotide sequence: TGTGCCAGCAGTGTCCCGGGACAGCTTAATGAAAAACTGTTTTTT. The chain combines TRBV2 with TRBJ1-4, with TRBD1 matching 7 bases. Looked up from germline, CDR1 is SNHLY and CDR2 is FYNNEI. V was pared by 4 bases and J by 4 bases, with 6 bases of the junction left unmatched. The CDR3 runs to 15 residues.

V gene TRBV7-9 combines with J gene TRBJ2-7, with D hard to call. Trimming removed 8 bases from V and 0 bases from J, with 14 bases in between. The germline V gene encodes CDR1 SEHNR and CDR2 FQNEAQ (reference sequence). The CDR3 extends over 14 amino acids. The CDR3 DNA reads TGTGCCAGCGGTCAGGTGATCCGCTCCTACGAGCAGTACTTC. Translating gives CASGQVIRSYEQYF.

For this clone: The same CDR3 also results from other DNA sequences found in this sample. This chain uses TRBV6-5 with TRBJ1-2, with D tentatively TRBD1 (6 bases). V lost 0 bases and J 8 bases, leaving 16 bases between the germline ends. The CDR3 sequence is 15 residues long. CDR1 and CDR2 (germline): MNHEY, SVGAGI. CDR3 bases: TGTGCCAGCAGTTACTCGACGGGGGGGCTGTGGGGCTACACCTTC. The encoded protein is CASSYSTGGLWGYTF.

CDR3 loop: CASSLNLRGYTF. The CDR3 nucleotides read TGTGCCAGCAGTTTAAATCTCCGGGGCTACACCTTC. The V call is TRBV13, the J call TRBJ1-2; D gene uncertain. V dropped 6 bases and J dropped 8 bases, with 13 bases sitting between them. Germline V gives CDR1 PRHDT, CDR2 FYEKMQ (reference sequence). CDR3 size: 12 residues.

In nucleotides, the CDR3 is TGTGCCAGCAGCGAATCCGGGACAGACCAAGAGACCCAGTACTTC. It specifies CASSESGTDQETQYF. V usage is TRBV11-1 and J usage is TRBJ2-5, with 7 bases matching TRBD1. Germline assignment: CDR1 SGHAT and CDR2 FQDESV (reference sequence). Unmatched junction bases numbered 6, after V lost 5 bases and J lost 0 bases. The CDR3 has 15 amino acids.

This chain joins TRBV28 and TRBJ2-7, with 10 bases that match TRBD2. This CDR3 contains 15 residues. Germline loops: CDR1 MDHEN, CDR2 SYDVKM. Unmatched junction bases numbered 6, after V lost 6 bases and J lost 1 base. In nucleotides, the CDR3 is TGTGCCAGCAGCAAACTAGCGGGAACGTCCTACGAGCAGTACTTC. Its translation is CASSKLAGTSYEQYF.

The chain joins TRBV7-9 to TRBJ1-1, with a tentative D call TRBD1 (5 bases). Trimming cost V 4 bases and J 1 base, with 7 bases left between them. This CDR3 has 13 amino acids. Looked up from germline, CDR1 is SEHNR and CDR2 is FQNEAQ (reference sequence). Written as DNA, the CDR3 is TGTGCCAGCAGCTACGGGGCGAACACTGAAGCTTTCTTT. This codes for CASSYGANTEAFF.

The V gene is TRBV6-6, the J gene TRBJ2-5; 8 bases align to TRBD2. Germline V gene lookup returns CDR1 MNHNY and CDR2 SVGAGI (reference sequence). V shed 6 bases and J 5 bases; nucleotides not matched to a gene: 8. This CDR3 comprises 14 residues. The CDR3, as DNA: TGTGCCAGCAGCTATAGCGGGGCGGGGGAGACCCAGTACTTC. As protein: CASSYSGAGETQYF.

The gene calls are TRBV14 and TRBJ2-5; 7 nucleotides align to TRBD2. The CDR3 loop spans 14 amino acids. Trimming removed 1 base from V and 4 bases from J; junction bases left unmatched: 3. Germline values: CDR1 SGHDN, CDR2 FVKESK. CDR3 residues: CASSQGAGAETQYF. CDR3 DNA sequence: TGTGCCAGCAGCCAAGGGGCGGGAGCAGAGACCCAGTACTTC.

V and J are TRBV10-3 and TRBJ1-2; D call uncertain. V was shortened by 2 bases and J by 4 bases, with 14 bases between the two germline ends. Germline V gene data show CDR1 as ENHRY and CDR2 as SYGVKD. The CDR3 covers 15 residues. CDR3 sequence: CAISEKKGPLYGYTF. The CDR3, as DNA: TGTGCCATCAGTGAGAAAAAAGGACCGCTCTATGGCTACACCTTC.

The chain combines TRBV4-3 with TRBJ1-6; no definite D call. Between the trimmed V and J ends, which lost 1 base and 10 bases, there was a span of 8 bases. Per the germline V gene, CDR1 is LGHNA and CDR2 is YSLEER. The CDR3 length is 13 residues. The CDR3 spells CASSQVVQSPLHF. The CDR3 DNA follows: TGCGCCAGCAGCCAAGTTGTCCAGTCACCCCTCCACTTT.

The V and J genes are TRBV7-9 and TRBJ2-1; 9 positions agree with TRBD2. Per the germline V gene, CDR1 is SEHNR and CDR2 is FQNEAQ (reference sequence). The CDR3 totals 17 residues. V shed 0 bases and J 4 bases; nucleotides not matched to a gene: 7. The CDR3 loop is CASSLAAGTSRYNEQFF. The CDR3 region has the DNA TGTGCCAGCAGCTTAGCAGCCGGGACTAGCCGGTACAATGAGCAGTTCTTC.

The chain has TRBV2 and TRBJ2-1; a possible D gene is TRBD1 (6 bases). Germline values: CDR1 SNHLY, CDR2 FYNNEI. The V end lost 2 bases, the J end lost 4 bases, and 21 bases lay between the germline ends. The CDR3 loop spans 18 amino acids. The CDR3 sequence is CASSEIRQGPWVYNEQFF. CDR3 bases: TGTGCCAGCAGTGAAATCCGTCAGGGGCCGTGGGTTTACAATGAGCAGTTCTTC.

The V gene is TRBV7-2, the J gene TRBJ2-5; possible D gene TRBD1, 5 bases. Germline-derived CDR1 and CDR2 are SGHTA and FQGNSA. This CDR3 comprises 13 residues. V was shortened by 4 bases and J by 5 bases, with 11 bases between the two germline ends. CDR3 sequence reads: CASSSYRLETQYF. As DNA, the CDR3 is TGTGCCAGCAGCTCGTACAGGTTGGAGACCCAGTACTTC.

This clone was detected once. The chain recombines TRBV5-6 with TRBJ2-7; 7 nucleotides agree with TRBD1. Trimming removed 5 bases from V and 3 bases from J; junction bases left unmatched: 8. CDR1 is SGHDT and CDR2 is YYEEEE in the germline V gene. CDR3 size: 14 residues. CDR3: CASRPGTAVYEQYF. In DNA, the CDR3 is TGTGCCAGCAGACCCGGGACAGCGGTCTACGAGCAGTACTTC.

The V and J genes are TRBV28 and TRBJ2-7; 8 bases match TRBD1. This CDR3 comprises 12 residues. V gave up 5 bases and J gave up 7 bases; unmatched junction bases: 4. Germline V gives CDR1 MDHEN, CDR2 SYDVKM. DNA of the CDR3: TGTGCCAGCAGTGGGGGGACAGGAGAGCAGTACTTC. Translating gives CASSGGTGEQYF.

The chain links TRBV18 to TRBJ2-2; 8 positions match TRBD1. The germline gives CDR1 KGHSH, CDR2 LQKENI. V gave up 3 bases and J gave up 6 bases; unmatched junction bases: 9. This CDR3 contains 16 residues. The CDR3 loop is CASSPQGQAYPGELFF. In DNA, the CDR3 is TGTGCCAGCTCACCCCAGGGACAGGCGTATCCCGGGGAGCTGTTTTTT.

This chain links TRBV18 with TRBJ2-7, with 7 bases that match TRBD1. The CDR3 extends over 14 amino acids. Germline values: CDR1 KGHSH, CDR2 LQKENI. Germline trimming cut 3 bases from V and 1 base from J; bases unmatched to any gene: 3. The CDR3 is CASSPGQASYEQYF. The CDR3, as DNA: TGTGCCAGCTCACCCGGACAGGCTTCCTACGAGCAGTACTTC.

The table lists this clone with a few counts. The chain links TRBV6-6 to TRBJ2-7; D possibly corresponds to TRBD1 (5 bases). Germline V gene sequence: CDR1 MNHNY, CDR2 SVGAGI (reference sequence). Trimming removed 2 bases from V and 4 bases from J, with 12 bases in between. This CDR3 spans 14 amino acids. This chain's CDR3 is CASSYGQGQYEQYF. Written as DNA, the CDR3 is TGTGCCAGCAGTTACGGGCAGGGTCAGTACGAGCAGTACTTC.

In DNA, the CDR3 is TGTGCCAGCAGCACCGCGGGAGGAGGCGGCAAATATGGCTACACCTTC. Translating it yields CASSTAGGGGKYGYTF. The chain uses TRBV28 and TRBJ1-2; D remains ambiguous. This CDR3 has 16 amino acids. Germline V lookup: CDR1 MDHEN, CDR2 SYDVKM. Trimming removed 6 bases from V and 5 bases from J, with 22 bases in between.

The CDR3 nucleotides are TGTGCCAGCTCACCAGGTAGAGACGAGCAGTACTTC. It yields the protein CASSPGRDEQYF. The chain has TRBV18 and TRBJ2-7; no firm D call. V lost 2 bases and J 5 bases, leaving 7 bases between the germline ends. Germline V gene lookup returns CDR1 KGHSH and CDR2 LQKENI. There are 12 residues in the CDR3.

The chain is built from TRBV30 and TRBJ1-4, with 7 bases identical to TRBD1. CDR3 size: 14 residues. J lost 7 bases, V lost 0 bases, and 5 bases had no gene match. Germline V lookup: CDR1 GTSNPN, CDR2 SVGIG (reference sequence). The CDR3 nucleotides read TGTGCCTGGAGTGTACTGGGACAGCCTGAAAAACTGTTTTTT. This translates into CAWSVLGQPEKLFF.

The rearrangement links TRBV30 to TRBJ1-2, with TRBD1 matching over 10 bases. Trimming at V came to 1 base and at J to 4 bases, leaving 3 bases not matched to a gene. The length of the CDR3 is 14 residues. CDR1 and CDR2 from the germline V gene are GTSNPN and SVGIG (reference sequence). CDR3 DNA: TGTGCCTGGAGTGGACAGGGGGCGGGCTATGGCTACACCTTC. It specifies CAWSGQGAGYGYTF.

CDR3 amino acids: CASGLQSLGTGELFF. CDR3 sequence (DNA): TGTGCCAGCGGACTCCAAAGCCTGGGGACCGGGGAGCTGTTTTTT. The chain employs TRBV5-4 and TRBJ2-2; weak D call: TRBD2 (5 bases). The V gene's germline CDR1 is SGHNT and CDR2 YYREEE (reference sequence). Trimming stripped 7 bases from V and 5 bases from J, with 18 bases between. The CDR3 is made up of 15 amino acids.

This clone was detected only once. The rearrangement uses TRBV28 and TRBJ2-6; no clear D. Germline V gene data show CDR1 as MDHEN and CDR2 as SYDVKM. V shed 6 bases and J shed 2 bases, with 8 bases lying between them. The CDR3 covers 14 residues. The CDR3 loop reads CASRFFTGANVLTF. CDR3 sequence (DNA): TGTGCCAGCAGATTCTTCACTGGGGCCAACGTCCTGACTTTC.

V and J are TRBV28 and TRBJ1-2; D is perhaps TRBD1 (5 bases). V gave up 4 bases and J gave up 0 bases, with 21 bases separating them. CDR1 and CDR2 (germline): MDHEN, SYDVKM. The CDR3 totals 18 residues. The DNA of the CDR3 is TGTGCCAGCAGTTCGATTTATCGGGACGGCCAATCTAACTATGGCTACACCTTC. Residues: CASSSIYRDGQSNYGYTF.

CDR3 sequence reads: CASSTGLAYEQYF. In DNA, the CDR3 is TGTGCCAGTAGCACTGGACTAGCCTACGAGCAGTACTTC. The chain uses TRBV19 and TRBJ2-5; 7 nucleotides match TRBD2. The J call is in doubt because the DNA end fits TRBJ2-7 better. The CDR3 contains 13 residues. Germline CDR1 and CDR2: LNHDA and SQIVND (reference sequence).

This chain uses TRBV7-9 with TRBJ2-1; unclear D gene. Trimming pared 11 bases from V and 5 bases from J, leaving 19 bases between. The germline CDR1 and CDR2 sequences are SEHNR and FQNEAQ (reference sequence). This CDR3 is built from 14 residues. CDR3 region: CALKGLFTHNEQFF. CDR3 sequence (DNA): TGTGCCCTCAAAGGGCTTTTTACCCACAATGAGCAGTTCTTC.

The chain joins TRBV18 to TRBJ2-2; maybe TRBD1 (6 bases). CDR1 and CDR2 from the germline V gene are KGHSH and LQKENI. This CDR3 has 16 residues. V was shortened by 3 bases and J by 0 bases, with 11 bases between the two germline ends. CDR3: CASSPRQASNTGELFF. The CDR3 nucleotides are TGTGCCAGCTCACCTCGACAGGCCTCGAACACCGGGGAGCTGTTTTTT.